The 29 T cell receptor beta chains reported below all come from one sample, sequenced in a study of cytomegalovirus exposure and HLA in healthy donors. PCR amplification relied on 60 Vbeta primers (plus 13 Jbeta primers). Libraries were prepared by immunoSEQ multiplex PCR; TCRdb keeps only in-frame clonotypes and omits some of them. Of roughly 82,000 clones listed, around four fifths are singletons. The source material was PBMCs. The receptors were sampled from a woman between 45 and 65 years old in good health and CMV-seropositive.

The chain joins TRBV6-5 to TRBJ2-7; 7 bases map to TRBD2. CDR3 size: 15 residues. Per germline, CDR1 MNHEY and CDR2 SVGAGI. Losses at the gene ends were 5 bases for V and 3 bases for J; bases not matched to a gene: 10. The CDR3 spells CASSPYRGGYYEQYF. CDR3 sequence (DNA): TGTGCCAGCAGTCCCTACCGGGGAGGGTACTACGAGCAGTACTTC.

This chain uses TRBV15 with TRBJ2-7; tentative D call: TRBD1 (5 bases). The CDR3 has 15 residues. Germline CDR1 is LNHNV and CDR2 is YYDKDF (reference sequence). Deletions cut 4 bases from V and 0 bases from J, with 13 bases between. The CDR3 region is CATSKAGMSSYEQYF. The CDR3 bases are TGTGCCACCAGCAAAGCAGGGATGAGCTCCTACGAGCAGTACTTC.

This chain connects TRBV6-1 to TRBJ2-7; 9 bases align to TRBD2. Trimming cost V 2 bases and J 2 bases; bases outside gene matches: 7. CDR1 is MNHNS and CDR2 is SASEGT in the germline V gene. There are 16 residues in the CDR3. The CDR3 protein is CASSESAGGNAYEQYF. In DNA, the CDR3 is TGTGCCAGCAGTGAATCGGCGGGAGGGAACGCCTACGAGCAGTACTTC.

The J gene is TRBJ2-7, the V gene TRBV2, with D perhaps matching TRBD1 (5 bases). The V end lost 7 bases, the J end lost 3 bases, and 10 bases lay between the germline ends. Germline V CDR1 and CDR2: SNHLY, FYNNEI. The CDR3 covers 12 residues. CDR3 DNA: TGTGCCAGCAAGGCCCAGGGCTACGAGCAGTACTTC. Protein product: CASKAQGYEQYF.

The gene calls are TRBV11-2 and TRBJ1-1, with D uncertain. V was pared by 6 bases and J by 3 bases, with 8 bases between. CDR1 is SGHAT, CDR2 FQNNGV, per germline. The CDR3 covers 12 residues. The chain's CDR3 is CASRPGDTEAFF. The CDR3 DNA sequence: TGTGCCAGCAGGCCCGGAGACACTGAAGCTTTCTTT.

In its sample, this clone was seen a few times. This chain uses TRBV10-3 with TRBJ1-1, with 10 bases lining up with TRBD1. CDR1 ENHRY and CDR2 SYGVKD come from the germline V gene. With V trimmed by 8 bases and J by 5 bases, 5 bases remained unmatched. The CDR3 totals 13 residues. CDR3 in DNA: TGTGCCATCGGGGGACAGGGGAAGACTGAAGCTTTCTTT. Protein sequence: CAIGGQGKTEAFF.

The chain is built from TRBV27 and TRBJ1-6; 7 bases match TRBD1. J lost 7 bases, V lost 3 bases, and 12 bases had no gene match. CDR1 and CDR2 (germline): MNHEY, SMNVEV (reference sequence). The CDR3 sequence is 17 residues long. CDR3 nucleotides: TGTGCCAGCAGTTTGCTCCGACAGGGCTATAGGAATTCACCCCTCCACTTT. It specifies CASSLLRQGYRNSPLHF.

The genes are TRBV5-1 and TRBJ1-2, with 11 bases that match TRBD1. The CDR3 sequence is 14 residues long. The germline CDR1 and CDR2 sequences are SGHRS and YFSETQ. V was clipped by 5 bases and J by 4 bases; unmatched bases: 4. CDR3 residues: CASSGTGGSYGYTF. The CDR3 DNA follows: TGCGCCAGCAGTGGGACAGGGGGATCCTATGGCTACACCTTC.

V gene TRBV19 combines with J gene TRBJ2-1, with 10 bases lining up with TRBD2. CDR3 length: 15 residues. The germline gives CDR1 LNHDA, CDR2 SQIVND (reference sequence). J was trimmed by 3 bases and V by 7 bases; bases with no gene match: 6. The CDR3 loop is CASTLAGVDYNEQFF. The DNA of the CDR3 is TGTGCCAGTACCCTAGCGGGAGTTGACTACAATGAGCAGTTCTTC. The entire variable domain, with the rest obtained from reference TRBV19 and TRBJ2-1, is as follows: DGGITQSPKYLFRKEGQNVTLSCEQNLNHDAMYWYRQDPGQGLRLIYYSQIVNDFQKGDIAEGYSVSREKKESFPLTVTSAQKNPTAFYLCASTLAGVDYNEQFFGPGTRLTVL.

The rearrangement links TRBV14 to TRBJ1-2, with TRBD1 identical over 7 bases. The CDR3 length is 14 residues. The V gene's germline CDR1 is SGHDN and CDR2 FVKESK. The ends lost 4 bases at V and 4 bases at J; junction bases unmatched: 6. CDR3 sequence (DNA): TGTGCCAGCAGCCGTGGACAGGAGGGCTATGGCTACACCTTC. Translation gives CASSRGQEGYGYTF. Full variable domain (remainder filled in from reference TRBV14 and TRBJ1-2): EAGVTQFPSHSVIEKGQTVTLRCDPISGHDNLYWYRRVMGKEIKFLLHFVKESKQDESGMPNNRFLAERTGGTYSTLKVQPAELEDSGVYFCASSRGQEGYGYTFGSGTRLTVV.

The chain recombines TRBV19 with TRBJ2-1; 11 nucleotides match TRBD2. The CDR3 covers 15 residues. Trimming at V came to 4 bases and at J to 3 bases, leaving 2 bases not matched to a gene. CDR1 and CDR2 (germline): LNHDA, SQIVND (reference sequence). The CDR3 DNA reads TGTGCCAGTAGTACGGGGACTAGCGGCTACAATGAGCAGTTCTTC. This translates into CASSTGTSGYNEQFF. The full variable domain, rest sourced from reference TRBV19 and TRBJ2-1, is DGGITQSPKYLFRKEGQNVTLSCEQNLNHDAMYWYRQDPGQGLRLIYYSQIVNDFQKGDIAEGYSVSREKKESFPLTVTSAQKNPTAFYLCASSTGTSGYNEQFFGPGTRLTVL.

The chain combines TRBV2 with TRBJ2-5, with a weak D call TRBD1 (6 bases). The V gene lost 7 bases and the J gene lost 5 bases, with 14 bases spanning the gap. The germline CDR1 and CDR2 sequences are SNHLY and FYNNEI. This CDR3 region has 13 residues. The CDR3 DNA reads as TGTGCCAGCAAAGGGGGAGCGGAGGAGACCCAGTACTTC. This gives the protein CASKGGAEETQYF.

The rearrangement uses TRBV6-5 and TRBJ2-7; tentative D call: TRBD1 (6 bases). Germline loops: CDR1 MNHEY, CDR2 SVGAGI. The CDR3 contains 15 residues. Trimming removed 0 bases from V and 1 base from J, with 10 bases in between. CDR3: CASSYSRGWSYEQYF. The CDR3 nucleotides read TGTGCCAGCAGTTACTCCAGGGGCTGGTCCTACGAGCAGTACTTC.

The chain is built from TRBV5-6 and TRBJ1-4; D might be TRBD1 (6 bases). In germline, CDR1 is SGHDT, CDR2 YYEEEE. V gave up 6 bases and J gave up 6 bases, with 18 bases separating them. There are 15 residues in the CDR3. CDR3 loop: CASTLRTGIYEKLFF. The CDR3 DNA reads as TGTGCCAGCACCCTGCGCACAGGGATATATGAAAAACTGTTTTTT.

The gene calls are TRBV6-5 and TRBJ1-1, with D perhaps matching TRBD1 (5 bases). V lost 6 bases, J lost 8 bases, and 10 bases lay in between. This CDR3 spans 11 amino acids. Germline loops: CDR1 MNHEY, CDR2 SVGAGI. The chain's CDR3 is CASSHRSEAFF. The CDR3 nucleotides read TGTGCCAGCAGCCACAGGTCAGAAGCTTTCTTT.

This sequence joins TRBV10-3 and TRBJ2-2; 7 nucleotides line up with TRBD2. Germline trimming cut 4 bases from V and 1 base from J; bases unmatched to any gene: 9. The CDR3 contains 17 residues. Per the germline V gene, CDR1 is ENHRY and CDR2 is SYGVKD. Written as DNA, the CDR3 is TGTGCCATCAGTGGATTCGGGACTAACGTGAACACCGGGGAGCTGTTTTTT. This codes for CAISGFGTNVNTGELFF.

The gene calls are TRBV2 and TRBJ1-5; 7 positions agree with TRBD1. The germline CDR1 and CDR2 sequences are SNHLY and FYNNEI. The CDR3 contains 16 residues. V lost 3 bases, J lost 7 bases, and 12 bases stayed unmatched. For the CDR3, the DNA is TGTGCCAGCAGTGATAATCCGACAGGGATTGGGCAGCCCCAGCATTTT. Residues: CASSDNPTGIGQPQHF.

The CDR3 sequence is CASSLAGHREQYF. In DNA form, the CDR3 reads TGTGCCAGCAGCTTAGCGGGGCACAGGGAGCAGTACTTC. The chain has TRBV7-8 and TRBJ2-7, with D perhaps TRBD1 (5 bases). Looked up from germline, CDR1 is SGHVS and CDR2 is FQNEAQ. V lost 0 bases and J 7 bases, leaving 10 bases between the germline ends. This CDR3 has 13 amino acids.

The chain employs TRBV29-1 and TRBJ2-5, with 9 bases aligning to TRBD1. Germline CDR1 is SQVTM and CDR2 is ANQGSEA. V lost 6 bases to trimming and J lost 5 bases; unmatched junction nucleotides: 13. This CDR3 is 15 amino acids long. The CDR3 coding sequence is TGCAGCGTGGAGGGACAGGGTTTCGCATTGGAGACCCAGTACTTC. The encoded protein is CSVEGQGFALETQYF.

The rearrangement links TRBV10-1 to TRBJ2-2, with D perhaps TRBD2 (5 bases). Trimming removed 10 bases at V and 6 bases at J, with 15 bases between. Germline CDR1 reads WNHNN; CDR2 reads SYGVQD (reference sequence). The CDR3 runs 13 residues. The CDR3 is CATAERVAGELFF. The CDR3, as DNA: TGCGCCACAGCGGAAAGGGTCGCCGGGGAGCTGTTTTTT.

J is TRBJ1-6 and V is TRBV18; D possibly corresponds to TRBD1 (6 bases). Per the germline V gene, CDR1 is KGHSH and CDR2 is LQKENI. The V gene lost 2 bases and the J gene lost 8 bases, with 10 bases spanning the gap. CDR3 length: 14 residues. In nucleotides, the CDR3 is TGTGCCAGCTCACCAGGGGGGGGCGATTCACCCCTCCACTTT. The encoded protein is CASSPGGGDSPLHF.

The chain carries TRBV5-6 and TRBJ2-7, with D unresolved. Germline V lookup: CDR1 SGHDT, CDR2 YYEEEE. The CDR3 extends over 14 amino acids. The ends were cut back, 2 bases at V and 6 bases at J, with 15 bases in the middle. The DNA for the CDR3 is TGTGCCAGCAGCTTTCCGGGTTCCTACTCCGAGCAGTACTTC. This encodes CASSFPGSYSEQYF.

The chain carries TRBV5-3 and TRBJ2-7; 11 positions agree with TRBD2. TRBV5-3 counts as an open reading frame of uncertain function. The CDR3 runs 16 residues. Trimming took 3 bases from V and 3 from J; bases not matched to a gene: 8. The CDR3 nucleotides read TGTGCCAGAAGCTCCCCGACTAGCGGGGATAACTACGAGCAGTACTTC. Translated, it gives CARSSPTSGDNYEQYF.

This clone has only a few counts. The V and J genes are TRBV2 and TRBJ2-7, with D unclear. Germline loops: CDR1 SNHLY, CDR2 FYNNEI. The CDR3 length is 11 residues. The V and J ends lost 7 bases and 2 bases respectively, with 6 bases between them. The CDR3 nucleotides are TGTGCCAGCACGGAGACCTACGAGCAGTACTTC. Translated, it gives CASTETYEQYF. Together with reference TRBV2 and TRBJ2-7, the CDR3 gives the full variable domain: EPEVTQTPSHQVTQMGQEVILRCVPISNHLYFYWYRQILGQKVEFLVSFYNNEISEKSEIFDDQFSVERPDGSNFTLKIRSTKLEDSAMYFCASTETYEQYFGPGTRLTVT.

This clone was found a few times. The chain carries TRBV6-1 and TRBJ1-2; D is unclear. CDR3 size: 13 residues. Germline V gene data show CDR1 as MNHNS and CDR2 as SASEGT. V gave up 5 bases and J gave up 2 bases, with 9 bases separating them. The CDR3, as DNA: TGTGCCAGCAGTTTAGACAAAAACTATGGCTACACCTTC. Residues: CASSLDKNYGYTF.

As DNA, the CDR3 is TGTGCCAGCAGTTTGGGGGGGGCGCGTGAAAAACTGTTTTTT. It is translated as CASSLGGAREKLFF. The gene calls are TRBV28 and TRBJ1-4, with D perhaps matching TRBD1 (6 bases). V gave up 3 bases and J gave up 7 bases, with 12 bases separating them. The germline CDR1 and CDR2 sequences are MDHEN and SYDVKM. CDR3 length equals 14 residues.

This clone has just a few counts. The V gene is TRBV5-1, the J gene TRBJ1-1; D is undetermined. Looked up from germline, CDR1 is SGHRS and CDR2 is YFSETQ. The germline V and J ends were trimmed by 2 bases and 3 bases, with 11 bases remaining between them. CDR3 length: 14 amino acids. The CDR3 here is CASSFWSEDTEAFF. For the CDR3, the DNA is TGCGCCAGCAGCTTTTGGTCCGAGGACACTGAAGCTTTCTTT. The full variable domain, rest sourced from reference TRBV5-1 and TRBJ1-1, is KAGVTQTPRYLIKTRGQQVTLSCSPISGHRSVSWYQQTPGQGLQFLFEYFSETQRNKGNFPGRFSGRQFSNSRSEMNVSTLELGDSALYLCASSFWSEDTEAFFGQGTRLTVV.

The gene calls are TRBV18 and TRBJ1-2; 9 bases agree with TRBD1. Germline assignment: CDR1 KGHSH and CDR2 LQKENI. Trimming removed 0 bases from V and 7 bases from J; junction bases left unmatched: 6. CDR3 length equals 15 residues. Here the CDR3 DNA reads TGTGCCAGCTCACCACCGGGACAGGGACCAGGTGGCTACACCTTC. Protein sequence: CASSPPGQGPGGYTF.

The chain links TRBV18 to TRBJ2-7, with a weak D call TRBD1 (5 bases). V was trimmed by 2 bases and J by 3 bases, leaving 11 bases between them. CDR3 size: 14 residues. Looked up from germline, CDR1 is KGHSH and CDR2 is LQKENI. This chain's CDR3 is CASSPVGALYEQYF. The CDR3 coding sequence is TGTGCCAGCTCACCAGTAGGGGCCCTCTACGAGCAGTACTTC. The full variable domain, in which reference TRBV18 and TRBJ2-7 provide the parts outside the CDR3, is NAGVMQNPRHLVRRRGQEARLRCSPMKGHSHVYWYRQLPEEGLKFMVYLQKENIIDESGMPKERFSAEFPKEGPSILRIQQVVRGDSAAYFCASSPVGALYEQYFGPGTRLTVT.